This TCR beta chain is from a study of read filtering for tumor transcriptome and immune sequencing. Study-level results: IR-seq captured clonotypes deeper and more reliably than RNA-seq.

This clonotype has just a few counts. Its target is not known. A much larger clone sits a single nucleotide away, making a read error possible. The library was built from 400 to 500 ng RNA with molecular barcoded adaptors for alpha/delta and beta/gamma chains. One entry per CDR3 protein results from TCRdb running MiXCR on the reads. The data contain more than 100,000 distinct CDR3 sequences, over 10% of them singletons. The CDR3 totals 16 residues. Trimming took 4 bases from V and 4 from J; bases not matched to a gene: 9. Looked up from germline, CDR1 is LNHNV and CDR2 is YYDKDF (reference sequence). The sequencing input was a population of CD138-negative cells sorted from bone marrow. This chain joins TRBV15 and TRBJ2-3, with TRBD1 matching 9 bases. This TCR was recovered from a donor aged 40 or over with multiple myeloma. The CDR3 reads CATSTPGQGPADTQYF. CDR3 in DNA: TGTGCCACCAGCACCCCCGGACAGGGGCCCGCAGATACGCAGTATTTT.